This T cell receptor (beta chain) is drawn from a study of T cells in Graves' hyperthyroidism and ophthalmopathy. Study summary: Before treatment of any kind, peripheral blood was taken at initial diagnosis.

Study-wide findings and caveats: A 13 V-J model separated ophthalmopathy from stable hyperthyroidism.

Each person with ophthalmopathy scored at least 3 on the Clinical Activity Score, reached NOSPECS grade 4 or higher, and had been ill under 3 months. Researchers took RNA transcripts and amplified the TCR beta CDR3 regions from them. With the HTBI primer set, the TCR CDR3 went through a first round of RT-PCR. Each CDR3 protein gets one entry after TCRdb re-called the multiplex PCR reads with MiXCR. Counted here are a few hundred thousand distinct CDR3 sequences, approximately 18% occurring once; the ten biggest clones make up 40%. The ends lost 2 bases at V and 3 bases at J; junction bases unmatched: 7. This CDR3 has 16 amino acids. CDR1 and CDR2 from the germline V gene are MDHEN and SYDVKM. This clonotype appeared many times. Antigen unknown.

Sequencing was carried out using blood. The genes are TRBV28 and TRBJ1-5, with 7 bases that match TRBD1. This TCR derives from a man younger than 30 with Graves' ophthalmopathy. The CDR3, as DNA: TGTGCCAGCAGTTTAGGGGCAGGGGGAACCAATCAGCCCCAGCATTTT. Its translation: CASSLGAGGTNQPQHF.